This T cell receptor beta chain originates from a study of T cells in tuberculosis. The assay was immunoSEQ multiplex PCR, and TCRdb's table has in-frame clones only and misses some. Counted here are about 35,000 clones, about 93% occurring once; the ten biggest clones make up roughly 7.2%. V was pared by 6 bases and J by 6 bases, with 5 bases of the junction left unmatched. The germline gives CDR1 MNHEY, CDR2 SVGAGI. The CDR3 length is 13 residues. Sequencing used PBMCs. V gene TRBV6-5 combines with J gene TRBJ1-5, with 7 bases lining up with TRBD1. The sequence came from a donor between 10 and 35 years old with latent tuberculosis or without tuberculosis infection. The CDR3 DNA sequence: TGTGCCAGCAGCCAACAGGGGATTCAGCCCCAGCATTTT. It yields the protein CASSQQGIQPQHF.